This T cell receptor (beta chain) was recorded in a study of response to subunit inactivated influenza vaccine. The study's findings and limits: The study's authors posited that every seasonal influenza vaccination enlists few new T cells.

This CDR3 is built from 15 residues. From germline, CDR1 is SGHTA and CDR2 FQGTGA. Trimming removed 1 base at V and 8 bases at J, with 15 bases between. This clonotype was counted many times. No antigen is known for it. TCRdb re-called the RT-PCR reads through MiXCR, storing one row per CDR3 protein. This table has around 250,000 distinct CDR3 sequences, more than 9% appearing once. The rearrangement links TRBV7-3 to TRBJ2-4, with D perhaps given as TRBD1 or TRBD2 (5 bases each). This specimen consisted of non-naive T cells sorted from PBMCs, obtained around two weeks before vaccination. The TCR comes from a man aged 45-65 years who received an inactivated influenza vaccine. The CDR3 nucleotides read TGTGCCAGCAGCTTAATGGGGACCCTGGGAGACATTCAGTACTTC. This sequence encodes CASSLMGTLGDIQYF.